The rows below give T cell receptor beta chains drawn from one sample of a study of blood T cell repertoires in COVID-19. Profiled with immunoSEQ multiplex PCR; TCRdb holds only in-frame clones, not every one. Found here are under 250,000 clones, around nine tenths of them singletons; the top ten hold about 6%. The sequenced material came from peripheral blood. The receptors come from a man aged 60 to 75 who had recovered from COVID-19. Both conserved end residues are part of each CDR3. A D gene is named only where the DNA matches it firmly. Some rows have no size entry. The others give once, few or many, or a class for an expanded clone.

v_gene	j_gene	d_gene	abundance	CDR3aa	CDR3nt
TRBV12-3/TRBV12-4	TRBJ1-3	TRBD1	NA	CASIRTGGNTIYF	TGTGCCAGCATTCGGACAGGCGGAAACACCATATATTTT
TRBV19	TRBJ1-2	NA	NA	CASRVRDINNAYTF	TGTGCCAGTAGGGTCCGGGACATCAACAATGCCTACACCTTC
TRBV19	TRBJ2-5	NA	NA	CASSPRRGAGETQYF	TGTGCCAGTAGTCCCCGTCGGGGGGCAGGGGAGACCCAGTACTTC
TRBV3-1/TRBV3-2	TRBJ1-6	NA	once	CASSLVRGGNSPLHF	TGTGCCAGCAGCCTTGTCAGGGGAGGGAATTCACCCCTCCACTTT
TRBV5-1	TRBJ2-7	TRBD1	NA	CASSLAGTGIYEQYF	TGCGCCAGCAGCTTGGCCGGGACAGGGATATACGAGCAGTACTTC
TRBV4-2	TRBJ2-2	TRBD2	NA	CASSQVGGRGGELFF	TGTGCCAGCAGCCAAGTCGGCGGGAGGGGCGGGGAGCTGTTTTTT
TRBV10-2	TRBJ2-7	TRBD2	NA	CASSRRVGSGGYEQYF	TGCGCCAGCAGTCGCAGGGTTGGTAGCGGGGGCTACGAGCAGTACTTC
TRBV20-1	TRBJ1-2	NA	NA	CSAIPGDGYTF	TGCAGTGCCATCCCCGGGGATGGCTACACCTTC
TRBV24-1	TRBJ2-3	NA	NA	CATSDGQGSTDTQYF	TGTGCCACCAGTGATGGGCAGGGTAGCACAGATACGCAGTATTTT
TRBV10-1	TRBJ2-3	NA	NA	CASSEWGGAYTDTQYF	TGCGCCAGCAGTGAGTGGGGGGGGGCCTACACAGATACGCAGTATTTT
TRBV7-2	TRBJ2-2	TRBD1	NA	CASSRLQGRAGELFF	TGTGCCAGCAGCAGACTACAGGGGCGGGCCGGGGAGCTGTTTTTT
TRBV19	TRBJ2-3	NA	NA	CASTRTGSTQYF	TGTGCCAGTACCAGAACCGGGAGTACACAGTATTTT
TRBV25-1	TRBJ2-1	TRBD2	NA	CASSDLTSGRQNEQFF	TGTGCCAGCAGTGACCTAACTAGCGGGAGGCAGAATGAGCAGTTCTTC
TRBV7-8	TRBJ2-5	TRBD2	NA	CASSFWRSSGGDETQYF	TGTGCCAGCAGCTTTTGGAGGTCTAGCGGGGGGGACGAGACCCAGTACTTC
TRBV5-1	TRBJ2-3	TRBD2	NA	CASSLPRGGSTDTQYF	TGCGCCAGCAGCTTGCCCCGGGGGGGAAGCACAGATACGCAGTATTTT